This note documents a single TCR beta chain sequence. Repertoires were generated with immunoSEQ multiplex PCR, while TCRdb's copy carries only in-frame clones and drops some. The sample has approximately 94,000 clones; around 88% are singletons. The source of the sample is a study of blood T cell repertoires in COVID-19. Study summary: Researchers got acute and convalescent COVID-19 samples from the United States, Italy and Spain.

The germline V gene has CDR1 MGHRA and CDR2 YSYEKL. CDR3 length: 17 residues. With 2 bases clipped from V and 1 base from J, the junction kept 5 bases outside the gene matches. The specimen sequenced was peripheral blood. This rearrangement joins TRBV4-1 to TRBJ1-5; 10 nucleotides match TRBD1. This TCR came from a woman in her 70s with acute or convalescent COVID-19. CDR3 nucleotides: TGCGCCAGCAGCCAATGGACAGGGGGGTTGAGCAATCAGCCCCAGCATTTT. Translation gives CASSQWTGGLSNQPQHF.